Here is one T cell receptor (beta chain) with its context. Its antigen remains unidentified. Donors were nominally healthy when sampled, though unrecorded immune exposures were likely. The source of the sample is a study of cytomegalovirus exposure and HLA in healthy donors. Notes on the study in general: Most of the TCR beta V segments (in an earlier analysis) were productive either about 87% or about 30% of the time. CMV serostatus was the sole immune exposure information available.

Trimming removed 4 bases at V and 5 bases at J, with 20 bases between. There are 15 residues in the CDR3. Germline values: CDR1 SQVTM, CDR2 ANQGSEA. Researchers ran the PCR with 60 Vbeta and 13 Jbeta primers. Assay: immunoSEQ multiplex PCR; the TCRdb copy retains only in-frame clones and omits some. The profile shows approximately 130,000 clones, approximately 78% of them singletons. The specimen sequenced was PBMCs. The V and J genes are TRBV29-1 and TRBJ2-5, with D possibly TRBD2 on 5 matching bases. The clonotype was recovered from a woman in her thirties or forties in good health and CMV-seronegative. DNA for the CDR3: TGCAGCGTTGGACCCGTCGCGGGCGCCGGCGAGACCCAGTACTTC. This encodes CSVGPVAGAGETQYF.